A selection of T cell receptor beta chains follows, all from one sample in a study of early T cells in non-severe SARS-CoV-2 infection. TCRdb analysed the 5' RACE reads with MiXCR anew, one entry per CDR3 protein. The table includes around 45,000 distinct CDR3 sequences, more than 6.5% detected once. The sample consisted of whole blood. Receptors originate from an adult who was a healthcare worker with PCR-confirmed SARS-CoV-2 infection or an uninfected control (not recorded which). The CDR3 runs from the conserved cysteine through the conserved F or W.

V gene	J gene	CDR3 protein
TRBV7-9	TRBJ1-1	CASSATGVPEAFF
TRBV29-1	TRBJ2-3	CSGGRQAYTDTQYF
TRBV18	TRBJ2-1	CASSQWDPQLDNEQFF
TRBV7-2	TRBJ2-2	CASTISDRGRTGELFF
TRBV6-6	TRBJ2-1	CASSYGGTSGYNEQFF
TRBV27	TRBJ2-7	CASSLAFGEQYF
TRBV20-1	TRBJ2-7	CSAPPGLVFYEQYF
TRBV12-3/TRBV12-4	TRBJ1-4	CASSPGEVDEKLFF
TRBV4-3	TRBJ2-3	CASSQGLGGRGTQYF
TRBV20-1	TRBJ1-5	CSALTRTGLDQPQHF
TRBV27	TRBJ2-5	CASRSGAQETQYF
TRBV28	TRBJ1-6	CASSFQLTPLHF
TRBV5-4	TRBJ2-7	CASSLLLAGGPSIPHEQYF
TRBV6-5	TRBJ1-5	CASSYGSGGNQPQHF
TRBV6-6	TRBJ2-1	CASLGAYPNEQFF
TRBV11-3	TRBJ1-4	CASSHPDIMAAENEKLFF
TRBV10-3	TRBJ2-7	CAISGGNEQYF
TRBV14	TRBJ2-7	CASSQDYRDYEQYF
TRBV6-2/TRBV6-3	TRBJ2-1	CASSHLNEQFF
TRBV7-2	TRBJ2-3	CASSLNWEGTQYF
TRBV24-1	TRBJ2-3	CATSDLGSLTGRADTQYF
TRBV18	TRBJ2-7	CASSPRLAGRPYEQYF
TRBV5-5	TRBJ1-2	CVSSSLPGTYYGYTF
TRBV29-1	TRBJ2-7	CSVSGTVTAYEQYF
TRBV19	TRBJ2-7	CASSIGQGSYEQYF
TRBV5-4	TRBJ2-5	CASSDRQQKGETQYF
TRBV27	TRBJ1-2	CASSLSFVSGYTF
TRBV10-3	TRBJ2-5	CAISEVSGWTGQETQYF
TRBV7-9	TRBJ2-3	CASTPGQGTDTQYF
TRBV27	TRBJ2-3	CASSWGGGAGTDTQYF
TRBV29-1	TRBJ1-1	CSVVRTGAAEAFF
TRBV2	TRBJ2-7	CASRLGQGYEQYF
TRBV12-3/TRBV12-4	TRBJ1-5	CASSLSGPSNQPQHF
TRBV7-9	TRBJ2-7	CASSSTGPEQYF
TRBV20-1	TRBJ2-3	CSTRDSFTDTQYF
TRBV6-2/TRBV6-3	TRBJ2-1	CASSPITRTRGPREQFF
TRBV5-1	TRBJ1-2	CASSFGMPYGYTF
TRBV27	TRBJ1-3	CASSLSGGPAGNTIYF
TRBV5-6	TRBJ2-5	CASSLTGQGRIETQYF
TRBV5-4	TRBJ1-1	CASSFRAENTEAFF
TRBV7-9	TRBJ2-7	CASSPPGQGRYEQYF
TRBV6-4	TRBJ1-2	CASSRMGSLGYTF
TRBV19	TRBJ1-5	CASRTEIWTQPQHF
TRBV20-1	TRBJ2-1	CSARDWQRVGLQFF
TRBV3-1	TRBJ2-2	CASSPDSSNTGELFF
TRBV3-1	TRBJ2-3	CASSQLAGGYTSTDTQYF
TRBV7-2	TRBJ2-3	CASSIRALSDTQYF
TRBV6-1	TRBJ2-5	CASSATGGRETQYF
TRBV28	TRBJ2-1	CASSSPGLAAYNEQFF
TRBV28	TRBJ2-7	CASTTWGGDEQYF
TRBV27	TRBJ1-1	CASGDLIEAFF
TRBV7-9	TRBJ1-5	CASSLGTGGGNQPQHF
TRBV29-1	TRBJ1-1	CSVSSLATEAFF